Below are 24 T cell receptor beta chains sequenced from a single sample in a study of cytomegalovirus exposure and HLA in healthy donors (dated by TCRdb to 2016 to 2017). The method behind the library was the immunoSEQ multiplex PCR assay. For the multiplex PCR, a mixture combining 60 forward primers for TCR Vbeta segments and 13 reverse primers for TCR Jbeta segments was used. Not all clones reach the TCRdb copy of this immuneACCESS table, which keeps in-frame sequences only. Checked studies attribute under half of the gap to unresolved V genes and leave the rest unexplained. The sample data list over 150,000 clones, and roughly 78% of these were observed just once. 2% to 2.5% of the sample rests with the top ten. Sequenced sample: PBMCs. Receptors originate from a man aged 35-49 years in good health and CMV-seronegative.

This chain joins TRBV15 and TRBJ2-1; 7 bases are shared with TRBD2. CDR3 length equals 17 residues. V was pared by 5 bases and J by 9 bases, with 19 bases of the junction left unmatched. CDR1 LNHNV and CDR2 YYDKDF come from the germline V gene (reference sequence). CDR3 amino acids: CATSSAQREQRQSEQFF. DNA for the CDR3: TGTGCCACCAGCTCAGCCCAGCGGGAACAAAGGCAATCTGAGCAGTTCTTC.

The CDR3 DNA is TGTGCCAGCAGTTCCTGGACTAGCGGGAGGGCCAATCGTGAGACCCAGTACTTC. This gives the protein CASSSWTSGRANRETQYF. The rearrangement links TRBV27 to TRBJ2-5, with 15 bases matching TRBD2. Germline loops: CDR1 MNHEY, CDR2 SMNVEV (reference sequence). The CDR3 has 18 residues. Trimming took 4 bases from V and 5 from J; bases not matched to a gene: 11.

V gene TRBV10-3 combines with J gene TRBJ1-2, with D perhaps TRBD1 (6 bases). Trimming took 3 bases from V and 5 from J, leaving 13 bases between them. The germline gives CDR1 ENHRY, CDR2 SYGVKD. The CDR3 has 14 residues. The CDR3 DNA reads as TGTGCCATCAGTGATCTAACAGGGAGTTATGGCTACACCTTC. Amino acids: CAISDLTGSYGYTF.

The V and J genes are TRBV5-4 and TRBJ2-1; 7 nucleotides align to TRBD2. In germline, CDR1 is SGHNT, CDR2 YYREEE (reference sequence). CDR3 length: 15 amino acids. V trimming: 0 bases; J trimming: 4 bases; junction bases outside the gene matches: 4. The CDR3 is CASSLGAGAYNEQFF. The CDR3 DNA is TGTGCCAGCAGCTTGGGGGCGGGAGCTTACAATGAGCAGTTCTTC.

The rearrangement uses TRBV27 and TRBJ2-7; D might be TRBD2 (5 bases). The germline V gene has CDR1 MNHEY and CDR2 SMNVEV (reference sequence). CDR3 length equals 17 residues. Trimming shortened V by 2 bases and J by 5 bases, and 22 bases separated the two germline ends. The CDR3 DNA sequence: TGTGCCAGCAGTTTAGGGCGTCTGGGTCGGGTCGGGAACGAGCAGTACTTC. Amino acid sequence: CASSLGRLGRVGNEQYF.

The rearrangement links TRBV19 to TRBJ1-5, with a possible D match to TRBD1 (5 bases). This CDR3 has 16 residues. V was trimmed by 6 bases and J by 0 bases, leaving 15 bases between them. CDR1 is LNHDA, CDR2 SQIVND, per germline (reference sequence). CDR3 bases: TGTGCCAGTAGACCTCAGGCGGGGGGTAGCAATCAGCCCCAGCATTTT. Residues: CASRPQAGGSNQPQHF. The variable domain in full, completed from reference TRBV19 and TRBJ1-5, reads DGGITQSPKYLFRKEGQNVTLSCEQNLNHDAMYWYRQDPGQGLRLIYYSQIVNDFQKGDIAEGYSVSREKKESFPLTVTSAQKNPTAFYLCASRPQAGGSNQPQHFGDGTRLSIL.

The chain uses TRBV2 and TRBJ2-7; D uncertain. The CDR3 extends over 12 amino acids. The V and J ends lost 6 bases and 3 bases respectively, with 9 bases between them. Germline V gives CDR1 SNHLY, CDR2 FYNNEI. For the CDR3, the DNA is TGTGCCAGCAGGTACGCCAGCTACGAGCAGTACTTC. Its protein is CASRYASYEQYF.

This chain connects TRBV2 to TRBJ1-5, with 11 bases matching TRBD1. The CDR3 sequence is 13 residues long. Germline V gene lookup returns CDR1 SNHLY and CDR2 FYNNEI. V shed 8 bases and J 7 bases; nucleotides not matched to a gene: 4. Written as DNA, the CDR3 is TGTGCCAGCGGACAGGGGGCCTCCCAGCCCCAGCATTTT. Translation gives CASGQGASQPQHF.

The chain employs TRBV19 and TRBJ2-7; D unclear. Trimming removed 3 bases from V and 0 bases from J, with 15 bases in between. The length of the CDR3 is 16 residues. Germline V CDR1 and CDR2: LNHDA, SQIVND (reference sequence). CDR3 in amino acids: CASSISARIGSYEQYF. DNA of the CDR3: TGTGCCAGTAGTATCTCTGCCAGGATCGGCTCCTACGAGCAGTACTTC.

V is TRBV18 and J is TRBJ2-2; a weak D match, TRBD2 (5 bases). The germline V and J ends were trimmed by 6 bases and 5 bases, with 16 bases remaining between them. Germline V gene sequence: CDR1 KGHSH, CDR2 LQKENI. The CDR3 consists of 15 residues. CDR3 amino acids: CASSNEGLRTGELFF. The CDR3 DNA follows: TGTGCCAGCTCGAATGAGGGCCTAAGAACCGGGGAGCTGTTTTTT.

The chain links TRBV7-9 to TRBJ2-2; TRBD1 aligns across 7 bases. Germline trimming cut 1 base from V and 4 bases from J; bases unmatched to any gene: 3. The V gene's germline CDR1 is SEHNR and CDR2 FQNEAQ (reference sequence). CDR3 length: 15 residues. CDR3 protein: CASSLGQGSTGELFF. In DNA form, the CDR3 reads TGTGCCAGCAGCTTAGGACAGGGTAGCACCGGGGAGCTGTTTTTT.

The genes are TRBV28 and TRBJ1-5; D is unresolved. Germline V gene lookup returns CDR1 MDHEN and CDR2 SYDVKM. The V gene lost 3 bases and the J gene lost 0 bases, with 15 bases spanning the gap. This CDR3 has 17 residues. CDR3 bases: TGTGCCAGCAGTTTCAACTCACTTAAATATAGCAATCAGCCCCAGCATTTT. It specifies CASSFNSLKYSNQPQHF.

The chain joins TRBV11-1 to TRBJ2-5; D unresolved. The CDR3 extends over 15 amino acids. With 1 base removed from V and 5 bases from J, the gap between germline ends came to 14 bases. CDR1 is SGHAT and CDR2 is FQDESV in the germline V gene (reference sequence). CDR3 residues: CASSLESAFRETQYF. DNA for the CDR3: TGTGCCAGCAGCTTAGAATCCGCGTTCCGGGAGACCCAGTACTTC.

This sequence joins TRBV28 and TRBJ2-3; a possible D gene is TRBD2 (6 bases). The germline V gene has CDR1 MDHEN and CDR2 SYDVKM. This CDR3 has 15 amino acids. The V end lost 6 bases, the J end lost 4 bases, and 17 bases lay between the germline ends. In DNA form, the CDR3 reads TGTGCCAGCAGCACCACTAGCAGAGTCGCAGATACGCAGTATTTT. This gives the protein CASSTTSRVADTQYF.

The chain recombines TRBV6-5 with TRBJ2-5; 11 nucleotides agree with TRBD2. This CDR3 comprises 14 residues. Germline V gives CDR1 MNHEY, CDR2 SVGAGI. The V and J ends lost 3 bases and 11 bases, in that order; junction bases with no gene match: 8. The chain's CDR3 is CASSYSGRAGEQYF. CDR3 DNA sequence: TGTGCCAGCAGTTATAGCGGGAGGGCTGGGGAGCAGTACTTC.

This clone was picked up a small number of times. The J gene is TRBJ2-1, the V gene TRBV7-9; 12 bases are a match to TRBD2. The CDR3 length is 18 residues. The V gene end was trimmed by 6 bases and the J gene end by 7 bases; junction bases not matched to a gene: 16. Germline lookup yields CDR1 SEHNR and CDR2 FQNEAQ (reference sequence). CDR3 loop: CASSSPPRLAGVLNEQFF. The CDR3 DNA reads as TGTGCCAGCAGTTCCCCCCCTCGACTAGCGGGAGTTCTAAATGAGCAGTTCTTC.

The chain carries TRBV7-2 and TRBJ2-7; possibly TRBD2 for D (5 bases). This CDR3 is 13 amino acids long. The V gene's germline CDR1 is SGHTA and CDR2 FQGNSA. The V gene lost 0 bases and the J gene lost 9 bases, with 12 bases spanning the gap. The CDR3 nucleotides are TGTGCCAGCAGCTTAGCCAGGACTCCGTCGCAGTACTTC. Encoded protein: CASSLARTPSQYF.

The V gene is TRBV15, the J gene TRBJ1-5; 8 nucleotides agree with TRBD1. There are 16 residues in the CDR3. The J segment lost 6 bases and the V segment lost 1 base, leaving 8 bases of the junction unmatched. Germline V gives CDR1 LNHNV, CDR2 YYDKDF (reference sequence). The CDR3, as DNA: TGTGCCACCAGCAGAGCCGGGACAGGCAGGCGTCAGCCCCAGCATTTT. Encoded protein: CATSRAGTGRRQPQHF.

The chain recombines TRBV28 with TRBJ2-7; D might be TRBD1 (5 bases). The CDR3 sequence is 14 residues long. Germline V lookup: CDR1 MDHEN, CDR2 SYDVKM. V dropped 5 bases and J dropped 6 bases, with 17 bases sitting between them. This chain's CDR3 is CASSPPQQVAEQYF. DNA for the CDR3: TGTGCCAGCAGTCCTCCCCAACAGGTGGCCGAGCAGTACTTC.

CDR3 amino acids: CASNVDGAFSYEQYF. The CDR3 nucleotides are TGTGCCAGCAATGTCGACGGAGCCTTCTCCTACGAGCAGTACTTC. V is TRBV6-6 and J is TRBJ2-7; D gene unclear. Germline CDR1 is MNHNY and CDR2 is SVGAGI (reference sequence). The CDR3 extends over 15 amino acids. V was pared by 7 bases and J by 0 bases, with 16 bases between.

The gene calls are TRBV5-8 and TRBJ2-1, with 8 bases matching TRBD1. The CDR3 runs 15 residues. Per the germline V gene, CDR1 is SGHTS and CDR2 is YDEGEE. Trimming removed 4 bases from V and 6 bases from J; junction bases left unmatched: 9. The CDR3 spells CASSRFPGQGNEQFF. DNA for the CDR3: TGTGCCAGCAGCCGTTTTCCCGGACAGGGCAATGAGCAGTTCTTC. Complete variable domain (other parts from reference TRBV5-8 and TRBJ2-1): EAGVTQSPTHLIKTRGQQATLRCSPISGHTSVYWYQQALGLGLQFLLWYDEGEERNRGNFPPRFSGRQFPNYSSELNVNALELEDSALYLCASSRFPGQGNEQFFGPGTRLTVL.

The genes are TRBV7-6 and TRBJ2-2; 7 nucleotides align to TRBD1. Germline lookup yields CDR1 SGHVS and CDR2 FNYEAQ. This CDR3 is 16 amino acids long. Unmatched junction bases numbered 10, after V lost 5 bases and J lost 4 bases. The CDR3 sequence: CASSRNTGQSTGELFF. As DNA, the CDR3 is TGTGCCAGCAGCCGAAATACGGGACAGAGCACCGGGGAGCTGTTTTTT.

The chain is built from TRBV29-1 and TRBJ1-2, with D unclear. Germline V gene sequence: CDR1 SQVTM, CDR2 ANQGSEA. Between the trimmed V and J ends, which lost 4 bases and 3 bases, there was a span of 18 bases. The CDR3 has 15 amino acids. CDR3: CSVGQAPFSDYGYTF. The CDR3 bases are TGCAGCGTTGGGCAGGCCCCATTCTCTGACTATGGCTACACCTTC.

This rearrangement joins TRBV5-1 to TRBJ2-3, with D maybe TRBD2 (6 bases). The CDR3 length is 15 residues. Per the germline V gene, CDR1 is SGHRS and CDR2 is YFSETQ. Trimming left V 3 bases short and J 1 base short, with 12 bases between. The CDR3: CASSSPDYGTDTQYF. The CDR3 DNA follows: TGCGCCAGCAGCTCTCCGGACTACGGCACAGATACGCAGTATTTT.